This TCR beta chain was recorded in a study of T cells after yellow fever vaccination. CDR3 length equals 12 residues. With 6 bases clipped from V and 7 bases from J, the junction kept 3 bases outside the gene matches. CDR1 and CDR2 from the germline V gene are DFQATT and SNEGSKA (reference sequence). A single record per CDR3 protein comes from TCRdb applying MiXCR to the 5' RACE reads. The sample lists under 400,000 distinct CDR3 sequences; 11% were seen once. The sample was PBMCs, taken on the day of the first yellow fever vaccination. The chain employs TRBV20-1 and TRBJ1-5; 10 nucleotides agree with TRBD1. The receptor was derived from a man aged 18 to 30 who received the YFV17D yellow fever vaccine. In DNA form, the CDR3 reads TGCAGTGCAGGGACAGGGGTACAGCCCCAGCATTTT. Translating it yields CSAGTGVQPQHF.